This is a list of T cell receptor beta chains from one sample in a study of blood T cell repertoires in COVID-19. Assay: immunoSEQ multiplex PCR; the TCRdb copy retains only in-frame clones and omits some. This table has about 220,000 clones, 70% to 90% appearing once. Material: peripheral blood. The receptors were sampled from a man aged 45-60 years who had recovered from COVID-19. The CDR3 runs from the conserved cysteine through the conserved F or W. Fields, in order: D gene, J gene, clone size, V gene, CDR3 protein, CDR3 DNA. The D gene is left open where the match is weak. Part of the rows lack a size; the others show once, few, many or a class for expanded clones.

>TRBD1|TRBJ1-6|.|TRBV19
CASLGGQPIGRSSYNSPLHF
TGTGCCAGCTTGGGGGGACAGCCAATTGGACGGAGCTCCTATAATTCACCCCTCCACTTT
>.|TRBJ2-1|.|TRBV6-2/TRBV6-3
CASSPTGYNEQFF
TGTGCCAGCAGTCCAACAGGCTACAATGAGCAGTTCTTC
>.|TRBJ2-1|.|TRBV12-1
CASSFGLVDFF
TGTGCCAGCAGCTTCGGTCTAGTCGACTTCTTC
>.|TRBJ2-1|.|TRBV25-1
CASSDPHLESIYNEQFF
TGTGCCAGCAGTGACCCCCATCTGGAGAGTATCTACAATGAGCAGTTCTTC
>.|TRBJ1-5|.|TRBV2
CASSPNSLQPQHF
TGTGCCAGCAGTCCCAACTCTCTCCAACCCCAGCATTTT
>TRBD2|TRBJ2-2|.|TRBV24-1
CATTSEGVAGDSGELFF
TGTGCCACCACTTCCGAAGGGGTAGCGGGAGATTCCGGGGAGCTGTTTTTT
>.|TRBJ1-1|.|TRBV28
CASSFGRNTEAFF
TGTGCCAGCAGTTTCGGTAGGAACACTGAAGCTTTCTTT
>TRBD2|TRBJ2-1|once|TRBV2
CASREGLAGGGEQFF
TGTGCCAGCAGGGAAGGACTAGCGGGAGGGGGTGAGCAGTTCTTC
>.|TRBJ2-3|.|TRBV6-2/TRBV6-3
CASSYTGGASDTQYF
TGTGCCAGCAGTTACACAGGGGGGGCCTCAGATACGCAGTATTTT
>TRBD1|TRBJ2-1|.|TRBV24-1
CATSDPGTGTANEQFF
TGTGCCACCAGTGACCCCGGGACAGGCACCGCCAATGAGCAGTTCTTC
>TRBD1|TRBJ1-2|.|TRBV3-1/TRBV3-2
CASSRRGQADSYGYTF
TGTGCCAGCAGCCGCCGAGGACAGGCGGACTCCTATGGCTACACCTTC
>.|TRBJ1-5|.|TRBV7-8
CASSLISQGNQPQHF
TGTGCCAGCAGCTTAATTTCCCAGGGCAATCAGCCCCAGCATTTT
>TRBD1|TRBJ1-1|.|TRBV19
CASSISRQGTEAFF
TGTGCCAGTAGTATCAGCCGACAGGGAACTGAAGCTTTCTTT
>.|TRBJ2-7|.|TRBV27
CASSFTGKGAEQYF
TGTGCCAGCAGTTTTACCGGGAAAGGAGCCGAGCAGTACTTC
>TRBD2|TRBJ2-2|.|TRBV9
CASSVQERERIGELFF
TGTGCCAGCAGCGTTCAAGAGCGGGAGAGGATCGGGGAGCTGTTTTTT
>.|TRBJ1-1|.|TRBV5-1
CASSLIPGTEAFF
TGCGCCAGCAGCTTGATTCCGGGGACTGAAGCTTTCTTT
>.|TRBJ2-3|.|TRBV28
CASSLFVVGDTQYF
TGTGCCAGCAGTTTATTTGTAGTTGGAGATACGCAGTATTTT
>.|TRBJ2-3|.|TRBV24-1
CATSDFGDTQYF
TGTGCCACCAGTGATTTCGGAGATACGCAGTATTTT
>.|TRBJ2-1|.|TRBV27
CASSFGDNEQFF
TGTGCCAGCAGTTTCGGTGACAATGAGCAGTTCTTC
>.|TRBJ1-5|.|TRBV19
CASSIRAQPQHF
TGTGCCAGTAGTATTCGAGCTCAGCCCCAGCATTTT
>TRBD1|TRBJ2-7|.|TRBV28
CASSSRLGAAGGSYF
TGTGCCAGCAGTTCCCGATTAGGAGCTGCAGGGGGCTCGTACTTC
>TRBD1|TRBJ2-7|.|TRBV28
CASSLAGGLVHEQYF
TGTGCCAGCAGTTTAGCAGGGGGCCTAGTCCACGAGCAGTACTTC